This T cell receptor (beta chain) was profiled in a study of Graves' ophthalmopathy and Graves' hyperthyroidism (dated by TCRdb to the late 2010s). Regarding the study in general: Peripheral blood samples were taken at the time of initial diagnosis, before any treatment was given. The study used signatures of the TCR beta repertoire to tell Graves' ophthalmopathy apart from Graves' hyperthyroidism and to predict which patients would progress to ophthalmopathy. In total, 135 blood samples were TCR-sequenced: around 42 ophthalmopathy, under 85 hyperthyroidism and approximately 17 hyperthyroidism-to-ophthalmopathy patients. A discovery set of 100 patients (approximately 42 ophthalmopathy, fewer than 60 stable hyperthyroidism) was enrolled to explore V-J signatures distinguishing ophthalmopathy from hyperthyroidism. An independent validation cohort was composed of approximately 18 hyperthyroidism patients and around 16 patients who later progressed from hyperthyroidism to ophthalmopathy. In five or six hyperthyroidism patients, T-cell repertoires of thyroid tissue and blood were compared. After sampling, hyperthyroidism patients received methimazole starting at 30 mg daily, and ophthalmopathy patients received high-dose intravenous methylprednisolone. For training and testing, the roughly 93 patients in the discovery cohort were randomly divided in a 7:3 ratio. Study-wide findings and limitations: No statistical method was used to set the sample size in advance, and the investigators knew which group each participant was assigned to. Most expanded thyroid clonotypes with frequency above 0.001 were also detected in blood, suggesting blood repertoires may reflect the thyroid immune response. In validation, the model predicted ophthalmopathy progression with about 71% sensitivity and approximately 72% specificity; 12 predicted patients were CT-confirmed with GO in a median of around 6 months. The 13-signature model separated ophthalmopathy from stable hyperthyroidism with over 85% sensitivity and about 84% specificity in cross-validation, and 80%/75% in the test set.

Hyperthyroidism was defined as stable when no progression to ophthalmopathy occurred within 18 months of follow-up. The hyperthyroidism patients were 18 to 65 years old and newly diagnosed, with a disease duration of less than 2 months. Patients with other autoimmune diseases, uncontrolled infections, pregnancy or lactation were excluded from the study. Clinical symptoms, serum thyroxine, TRAb, thyroid ultrasound and orbital computed tomography formed the basis of the diagnosis. Ficoll-Paque density gradient centrifugation was used to isolate PBMCs from 8.5 to 10 ml of fresh peripheral blood. Total RNA was extracted using Trizol reagent, and RNA quality was checked on an Agilent 2100 Bioanalyzer. CDR1 and CDR2, per the germline V gene, are SGHRS and YFSETQ. The CDR3 has 15 amino acids, counting the end cysteine and phenylalanine. Only the CDR3 DNA stays, 45 bases, in frame from base 1. The junction carries 7 bases between V and J, which are trimmed by 1 base and 0 bases respectively.

This clonotype was picked up many times. The specificity of this receptor is unknown. Base quality data are lacking; no much larger clone is found one base away. For repertoire sequencing, TCR beta CDR3 regions were amplified from RNA transcripts. The first round was an RT-PCR using HTBI primers with the Qiagen OneStep RT-PCR kit, and this first round was followed by a second-round multiplex PCR, then size selection and purification. Libraries were sequenced on an Illumina HiSeq2000 using paired-end 100 bp reads. The study's processing was this. SOAPnuke was used for read processing, and reads with adapters, uncalled bases, a mean Phred below 15, or no exact constant-primer or identifier match were discarded. COPE v1.2.5 was used to merge high-quality paired reads. Each unique nucleotide sequence was treated as a clonotype, and MiTCR v1.1 was used to align the clonotypes to the IMGT TRB V, D and J references. The analysis was limited to V-J combinations with a frequency above 0.0001, which together covered 99% to 99.2% of the repertoires. For each V-J combination, a TCR clonal expansion and chaos score was defined as F50 clonal expansion divided by the chaos observed in the TCRdist matrix. Features were reduced by Welch's t-statistics and random forest to some 13 V-J combinations, which fed a naive Bayes classifier. The similarity between thyroid and blood repertoires was quantified using the Morisita-Horn index. TCRdb trimmed the raw reads at Q25, called clones with MiXCR and kept productive beta chains. All rows with the same CDR3 protein become a single entry with the most common DNA and genes. It is TCRdb's table, rather than the study itself, that gives the V and J calls and clone size. Here the sample has hundreds of thousands of distinct CDR3 sequences; around 21% occur a single time. In total, the top ten clones hold 2.5% to 3.5% of the sample.

The origin of this receptor is a woman aged 18-35 years with stable Graves' hyperthyroidism. Donor details come from another sample of the same person, matched by shared clones. The sequence joins TRBV5-1 to TRBJ2-2; the D gene cannot be resolved reliably. The sequencing sample was made of peripheral blood. The CDR3 sequence is CASSLLHSNTGELFF. The DNA sequence is given as TGCGCCAGCAGCTTGTTACACTCGAACACCGGGGAGCTGTTTTTT.